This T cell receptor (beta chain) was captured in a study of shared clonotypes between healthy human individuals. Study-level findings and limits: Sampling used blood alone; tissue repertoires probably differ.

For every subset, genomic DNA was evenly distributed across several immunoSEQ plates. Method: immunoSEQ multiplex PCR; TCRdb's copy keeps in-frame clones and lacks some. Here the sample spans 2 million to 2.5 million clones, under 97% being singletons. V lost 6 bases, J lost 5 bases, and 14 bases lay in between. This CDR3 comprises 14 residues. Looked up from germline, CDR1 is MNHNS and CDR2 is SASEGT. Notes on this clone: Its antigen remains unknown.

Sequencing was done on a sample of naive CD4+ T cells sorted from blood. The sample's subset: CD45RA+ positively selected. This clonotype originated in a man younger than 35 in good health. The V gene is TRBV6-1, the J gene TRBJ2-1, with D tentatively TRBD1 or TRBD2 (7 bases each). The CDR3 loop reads CASRSRGGNNEQFF. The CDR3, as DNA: TGTGCCAGCAGAAGCAGGGGGGGGAACAATGAGCAGTTCTTC.